This TCR beta chain was sequenced during a study of blood T cell repertoires in COVID-19. Across the whole study: The origin of the acute and convalescent COVID-19 samples was the United States, Italy and Spain. Sources were T cells, B-cell-depleted T cells, or PBMCs; the material itself was cDNA or gDNA.

Germline assignment: CDR1 SGHRS and CDR2 YFSETQ. Trimming took 0 bases from V and 1 from J, leaving 5 bases between them. The CDR3 runs 14 residues. In the original workflow: From reference gene primer amplification, estimates of nucleated cell counts were derived. The protocol was immunoSEQ multiplex PCR, while the TCRdb copy is restricted to in-frame clones and leaves out a portion. The V and J calls and the clone size are those of that table, but D and trimming were determined from the DNA. This table holds approximately 69,000 clones, nearly 90% found once. The gene calls are TRBV5-1 and TRBJ1-3, with unresolved D. The sequenced sample consisted of peripheral blood. The clonotype was recovered from a man aged 50 to 59 with acute or convalescent COVID-19. CDR3 DNA: TGCGCCAGCAGCTTGGGTTATTCTGGAAACACCATATATTTT. This gives the protein CASSLGYSGNTIYF.